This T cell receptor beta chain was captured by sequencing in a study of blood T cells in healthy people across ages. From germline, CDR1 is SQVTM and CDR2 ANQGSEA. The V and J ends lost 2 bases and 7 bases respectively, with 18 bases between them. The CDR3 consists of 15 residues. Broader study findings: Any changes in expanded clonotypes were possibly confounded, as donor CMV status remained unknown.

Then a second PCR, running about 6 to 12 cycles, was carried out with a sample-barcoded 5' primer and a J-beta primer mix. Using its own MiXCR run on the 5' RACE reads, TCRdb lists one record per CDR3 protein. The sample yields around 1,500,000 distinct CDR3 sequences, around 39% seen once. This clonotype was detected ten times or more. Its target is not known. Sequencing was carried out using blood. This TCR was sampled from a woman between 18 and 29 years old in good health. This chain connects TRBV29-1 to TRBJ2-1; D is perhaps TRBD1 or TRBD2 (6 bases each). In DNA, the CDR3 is TGCAGCGTTGAAAGCTCAAGGTTAGGGGGGAATGAGCAGTTCTTC. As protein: CSVESSRLGGNEQFF.